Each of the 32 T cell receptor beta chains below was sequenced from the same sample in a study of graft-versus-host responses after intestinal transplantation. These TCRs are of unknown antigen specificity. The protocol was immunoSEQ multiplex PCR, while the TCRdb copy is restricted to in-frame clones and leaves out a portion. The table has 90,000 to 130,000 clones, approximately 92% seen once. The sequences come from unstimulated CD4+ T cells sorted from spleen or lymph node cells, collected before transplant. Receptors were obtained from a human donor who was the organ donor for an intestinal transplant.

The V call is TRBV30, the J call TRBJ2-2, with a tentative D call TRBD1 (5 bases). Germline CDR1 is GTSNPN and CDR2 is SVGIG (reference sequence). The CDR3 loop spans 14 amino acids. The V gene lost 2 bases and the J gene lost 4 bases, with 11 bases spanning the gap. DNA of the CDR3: TGTGCCTGGAGTAGGGCCAGGGCCACCGGGGAGCTGTTTTTT. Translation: CAWSRARATGELFF.

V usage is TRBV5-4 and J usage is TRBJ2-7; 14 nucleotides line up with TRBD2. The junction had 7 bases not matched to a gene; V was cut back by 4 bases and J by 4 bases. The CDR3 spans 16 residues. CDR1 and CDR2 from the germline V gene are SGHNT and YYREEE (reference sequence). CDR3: CASSPGLAGGMYEQYF. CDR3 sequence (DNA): TGTGCCAGCAGCCCCGGACTAGCGGGAGGTATGTACGAGCAGTACTTC.

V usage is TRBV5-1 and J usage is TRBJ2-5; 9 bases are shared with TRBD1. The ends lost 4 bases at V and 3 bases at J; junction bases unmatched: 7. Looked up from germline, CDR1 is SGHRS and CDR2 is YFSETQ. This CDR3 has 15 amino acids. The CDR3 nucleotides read TGCGCCAGCAGCCTGGACAGGGGTCAGGAAGAGACCCAGTACTTC. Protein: CASSLDRGQEETQYF. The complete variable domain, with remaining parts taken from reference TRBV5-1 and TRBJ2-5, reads KAGVTQTPRYLIKTRGQQVTLSCSPISGHRSVSWYQQTPGQGLQFLFEYFSETQRNKGNFPGRFSGRQFSNSRSEMNVSTLELGDSALYLCASSLDRGQEETQYFGPGTRLLVL.

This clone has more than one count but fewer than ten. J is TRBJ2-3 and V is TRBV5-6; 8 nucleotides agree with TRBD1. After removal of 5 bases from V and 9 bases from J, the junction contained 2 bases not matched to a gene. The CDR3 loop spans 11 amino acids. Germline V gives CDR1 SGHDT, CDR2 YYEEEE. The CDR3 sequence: CASRDRDTQYF. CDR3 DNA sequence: TGTGCCAGCAGGGACAGGGACACGCAGTATTTT.

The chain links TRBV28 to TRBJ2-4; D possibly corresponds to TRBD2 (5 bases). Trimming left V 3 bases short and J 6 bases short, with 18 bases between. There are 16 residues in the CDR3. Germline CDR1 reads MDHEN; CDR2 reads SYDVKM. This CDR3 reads CASSFKDFLRRNIQYF. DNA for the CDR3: TGTGCCAGCAGTTTTAAGGACTTTTTACGAAGAAACATTCAGTACTTC.

The CDR3 DNA reads TGTGCCATCAGTGAGTCGAGGGGGAGGGAGACCCAGTACTTC. Encoded protein: CAISESRGRETQYF. J is TRBJ2-5 and V is TRBV10-3; D is tentatively TRBD1 or TRBD2 (6 bases each). Germline-derived CDR1 and CDR2 are ENHRY and SYGVKD. This CDR3 spans 14 amino acids. V was trimmed by 0 bases and J by 5 bases, leaving 10 bases between them.

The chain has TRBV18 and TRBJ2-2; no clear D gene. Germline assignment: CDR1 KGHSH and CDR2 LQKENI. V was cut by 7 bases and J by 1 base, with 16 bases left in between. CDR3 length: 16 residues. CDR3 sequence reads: CASLQSRTENTGELFF. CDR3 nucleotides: TGTGCCAGCTTACAATCCAGGACGGAGAACACCGGGGAGCTGTTTTTT.

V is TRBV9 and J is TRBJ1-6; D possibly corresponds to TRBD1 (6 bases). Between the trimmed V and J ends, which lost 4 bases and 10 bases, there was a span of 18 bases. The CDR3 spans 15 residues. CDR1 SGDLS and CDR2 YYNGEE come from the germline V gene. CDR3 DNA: TGTGCCAGCAGCCCTGGGGGCCGGGGAGGATCACCCCTCCACTTT. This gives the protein CASSPGGRGGSPLHF.

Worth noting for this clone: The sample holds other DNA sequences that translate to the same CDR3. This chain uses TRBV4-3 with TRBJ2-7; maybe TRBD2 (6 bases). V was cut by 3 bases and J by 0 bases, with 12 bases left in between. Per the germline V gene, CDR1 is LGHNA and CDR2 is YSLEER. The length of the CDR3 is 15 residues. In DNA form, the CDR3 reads TGCGCCAGCAGCCATTGGGCGGGGCACTCCTACGAGCAGTACTTC. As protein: CASSHWAGHSYEQYF.

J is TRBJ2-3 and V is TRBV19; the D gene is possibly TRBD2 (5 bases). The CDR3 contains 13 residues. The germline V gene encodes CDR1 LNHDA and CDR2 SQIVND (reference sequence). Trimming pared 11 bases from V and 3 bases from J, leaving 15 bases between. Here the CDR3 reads CARGSSGTDTQYF. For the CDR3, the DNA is TGTGCCCGTGGAAGTTCGGGAACAGATACGCAGTATTTT.

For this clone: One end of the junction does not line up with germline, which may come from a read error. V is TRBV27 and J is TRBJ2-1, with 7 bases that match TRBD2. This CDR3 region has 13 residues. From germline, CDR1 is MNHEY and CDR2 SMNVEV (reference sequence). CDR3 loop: CASSFSGGWSMLF. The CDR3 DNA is TGTGCCAGCAGTTTTTCCGGGGGGTGGAGTATGCTCTTC.

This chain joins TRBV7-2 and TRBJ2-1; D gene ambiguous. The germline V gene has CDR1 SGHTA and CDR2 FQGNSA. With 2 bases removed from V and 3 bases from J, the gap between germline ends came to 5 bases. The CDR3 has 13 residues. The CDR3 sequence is CASSLPSYNEQFF. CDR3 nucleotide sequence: TGTGCCAGCAGCTTACCCAGCTACAATGAGCAGTTCTTC.

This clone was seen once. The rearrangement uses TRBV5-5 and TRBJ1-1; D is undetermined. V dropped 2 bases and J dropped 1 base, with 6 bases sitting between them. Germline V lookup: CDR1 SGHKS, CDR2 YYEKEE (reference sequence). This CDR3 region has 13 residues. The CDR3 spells CASSFSKNTEAFF. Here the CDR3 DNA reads TGTGCCAGCAGCTTTTCAAAGAACACTGAAGCTTTCTTT.

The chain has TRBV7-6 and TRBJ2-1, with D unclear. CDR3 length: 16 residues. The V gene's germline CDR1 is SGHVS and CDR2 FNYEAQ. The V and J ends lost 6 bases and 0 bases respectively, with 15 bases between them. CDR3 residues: CASSSIKGNSYNEQFF. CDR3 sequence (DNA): TGTGCCAGCAGTTCTATTAAAGGAAACTCCTACAATGAGCAGTTCTTC.

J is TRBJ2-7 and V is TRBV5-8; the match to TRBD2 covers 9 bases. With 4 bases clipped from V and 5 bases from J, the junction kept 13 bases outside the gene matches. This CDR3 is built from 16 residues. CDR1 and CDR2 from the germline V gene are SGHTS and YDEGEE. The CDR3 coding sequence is TGTGCCAGCAGCCTACCGGGGGGTAGCGGGAGACACGAGCAGTACTTC. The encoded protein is CASSLPGGSGRHEQYF.

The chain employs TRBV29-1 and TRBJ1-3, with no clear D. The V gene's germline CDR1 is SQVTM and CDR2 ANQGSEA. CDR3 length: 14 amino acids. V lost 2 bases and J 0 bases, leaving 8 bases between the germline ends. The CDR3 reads CSVEPQISGNTIYF. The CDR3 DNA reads TGCAGCGTTGAACCACAAATCTCTGGAAACACCATATATTTT.

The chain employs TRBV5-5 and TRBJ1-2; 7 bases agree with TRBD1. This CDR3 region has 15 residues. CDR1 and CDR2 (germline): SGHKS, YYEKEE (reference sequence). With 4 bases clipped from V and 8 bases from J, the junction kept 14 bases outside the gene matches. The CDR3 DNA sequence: TGTGCCAGCAGCCAAAAAATCGACAGGGTGAAAGGCTACACCTTC. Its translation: CASSQKIDRVKGYTF.

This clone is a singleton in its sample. The CDR3 coding sequence is TGTGCCAGCAGTGAAGCCAAAGGGGACAATGAGCAGTTCTTC. Residues: CASSEAKGDNEQFF. V usage is TRBV2 and J usage is TRBJ2-1, with D tentatively TRBD1 (5 bases). Germline V CDR1 and CDR2: SNHLY, FYNNEI. The CDR3 is 14 residues long. Trimming took off 0 bases at V and 5 bases at J, with 8 bases between the two ends.

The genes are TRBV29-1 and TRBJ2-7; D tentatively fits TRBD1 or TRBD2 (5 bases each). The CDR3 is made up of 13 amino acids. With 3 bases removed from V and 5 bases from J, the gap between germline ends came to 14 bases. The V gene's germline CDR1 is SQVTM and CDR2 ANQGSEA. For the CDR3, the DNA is TGCAGCGTTGAGACGGGGCAGTCCCACGAGCAGTACTTC. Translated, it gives CSVETGQSHEQYF.

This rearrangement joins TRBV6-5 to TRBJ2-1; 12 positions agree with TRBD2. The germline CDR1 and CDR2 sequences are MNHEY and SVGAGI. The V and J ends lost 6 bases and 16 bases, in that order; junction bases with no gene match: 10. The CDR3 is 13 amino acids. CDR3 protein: CASRRTSGMSDFF. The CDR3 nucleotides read TGTGCCAGCAGGAGGACTAGCGGGATGTCCGATTTCTTC.

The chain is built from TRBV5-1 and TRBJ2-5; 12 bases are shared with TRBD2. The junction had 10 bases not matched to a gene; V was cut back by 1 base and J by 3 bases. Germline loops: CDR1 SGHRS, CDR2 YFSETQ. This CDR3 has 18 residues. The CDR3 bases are TGCGCCAGCAGCTTGACCCTAGCGGGAGGGAACCCGAAAGAGACCCAGTACTTC. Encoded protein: CASSLTLAGGNPKETQYF.

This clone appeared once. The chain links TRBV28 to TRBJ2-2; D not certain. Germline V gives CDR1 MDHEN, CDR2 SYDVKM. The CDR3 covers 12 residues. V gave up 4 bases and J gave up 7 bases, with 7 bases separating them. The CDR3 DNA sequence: TGTGCCAGCAGTTCGTATATCGGGGAGCTGTTTTTT. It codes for CASSSYIGELFF.

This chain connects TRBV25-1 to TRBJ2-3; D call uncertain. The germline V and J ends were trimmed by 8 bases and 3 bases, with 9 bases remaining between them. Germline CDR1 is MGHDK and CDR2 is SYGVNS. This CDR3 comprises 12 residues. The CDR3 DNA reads TGTGCCAGCGTAGGGTCGACAGATACGCAGTATTTT. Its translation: CASVGSTDTQYF.

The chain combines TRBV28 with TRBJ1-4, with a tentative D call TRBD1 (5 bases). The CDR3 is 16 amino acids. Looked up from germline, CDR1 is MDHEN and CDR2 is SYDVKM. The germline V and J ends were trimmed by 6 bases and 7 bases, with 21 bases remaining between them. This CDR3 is CASSSFGVGVIEKLFF. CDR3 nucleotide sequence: TGTGCCAGCAGCTCTTTCGGTGTGGGGGTGATTGAAAAACTGTTTTTT. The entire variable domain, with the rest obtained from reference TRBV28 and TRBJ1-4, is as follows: DVKVTQSSRYLVKRTGEKVFLECVQDMDHENMFWYRQDPGLGLRLIYFSYDVKMKEKGDIPEGYSVSREKKERFSLILESASTNQTSMYLCASSSFGVGVIEKLFFGSGTQLSVL.

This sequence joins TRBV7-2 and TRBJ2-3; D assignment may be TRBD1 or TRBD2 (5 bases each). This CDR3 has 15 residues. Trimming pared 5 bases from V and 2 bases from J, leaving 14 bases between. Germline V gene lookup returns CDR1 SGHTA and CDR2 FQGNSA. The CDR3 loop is CASSPSGTDTDTQYF. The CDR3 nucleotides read TGTGCCAGCAGCCCCTCGGGGACCGACACAGATACGCAGTATTTT.

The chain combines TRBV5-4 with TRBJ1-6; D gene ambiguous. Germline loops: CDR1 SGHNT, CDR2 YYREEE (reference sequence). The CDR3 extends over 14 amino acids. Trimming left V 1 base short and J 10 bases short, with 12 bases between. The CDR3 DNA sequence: TGTGCCAGCAGCTTGAAAGGGAAAGGATCACCCCTCCACTTT. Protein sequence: CASSLKGKGSPLHF.

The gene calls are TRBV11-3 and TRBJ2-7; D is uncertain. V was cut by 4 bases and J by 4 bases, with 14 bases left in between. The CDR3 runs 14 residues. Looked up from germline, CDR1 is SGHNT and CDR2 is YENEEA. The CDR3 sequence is CASSSGGGAYEQYF. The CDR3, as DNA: TGTGCCAGCAGCTCTGGTGGCGGCGCGTACGAGCAGTACTTC.

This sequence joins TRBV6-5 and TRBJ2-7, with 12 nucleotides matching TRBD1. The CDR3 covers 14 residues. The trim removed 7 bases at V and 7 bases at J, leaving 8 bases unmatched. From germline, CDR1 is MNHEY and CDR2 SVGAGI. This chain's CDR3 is CASTGDRGRVEQYF. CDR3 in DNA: TGTGCCAGCACCGGGGACAGGGGGCGCGTAGAGCAGTACTTC.

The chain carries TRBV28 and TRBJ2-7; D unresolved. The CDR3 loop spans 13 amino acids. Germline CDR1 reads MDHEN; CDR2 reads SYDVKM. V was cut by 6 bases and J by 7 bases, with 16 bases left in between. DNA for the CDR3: TGTGCCAGCAGGACGACAAGGGTGGAAGAGCAGTACTTC. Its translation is CASRTTRVEEQYF.

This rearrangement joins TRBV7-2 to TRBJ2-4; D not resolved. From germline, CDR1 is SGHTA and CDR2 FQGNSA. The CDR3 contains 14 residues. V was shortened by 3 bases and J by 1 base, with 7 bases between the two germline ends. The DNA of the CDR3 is TGTGCCAGCAGCTTTCCCGGGGCCAAAAACATTCAGTACTTC. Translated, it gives CASSFPGAKNIQYF.

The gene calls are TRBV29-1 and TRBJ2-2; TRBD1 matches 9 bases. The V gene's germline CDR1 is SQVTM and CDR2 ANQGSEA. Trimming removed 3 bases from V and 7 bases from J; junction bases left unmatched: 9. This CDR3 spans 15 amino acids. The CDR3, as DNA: TGCAGCGTTGATACAGGGGGCGGTAGATACGGGGAGCTGTTTTTT. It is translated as CSVDTGGGRYGELFF.

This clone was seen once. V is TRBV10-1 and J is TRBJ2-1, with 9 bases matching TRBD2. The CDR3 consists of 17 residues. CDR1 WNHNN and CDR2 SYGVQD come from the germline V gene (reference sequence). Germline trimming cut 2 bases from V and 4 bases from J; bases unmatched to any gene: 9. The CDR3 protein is CASSERVAGAGYNEQFF. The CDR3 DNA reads TGCGCCAGCAGTGAGAGGGTAGCGGGAGCCGGTTACAATGAGCAGTTCTTC.